Shown below are 17 T cell receptor beta chains from a single sample sequenced in a study of cytomegalovirus exposure and HLA in healthy donors. 13 Jbeta primers and 60 Vbeta primers were used for the PCR. Profiling relied on immunoSEQ multiplex PCR, and the TCRdb table lists in-frame clones only, not all of them. Here the sample spans 150,000 to 180,000 clones, around 84% being singletons. Sequencing was done on a sample of PBMCs. The receptors stem from a woman younger than 30 in good health and CMV-seronegative.

The rearrangement uses TRBV9 and TRBJ2-7; D is possibly TRBD1 (6 bases). The CDR3 totals 15 residues. In germline, CDR1 is SGDLS, CDR2 YYNGEE. The V end lost 4 bases, the J end lost 3 bases, and 17 bases lay between the germline ends. The CDR3 DNA reads TGTGCCAGCAGCCGTCTCTCCGGGACACACTACGAGCAGTACTTC. This sequence encodes CASSRLSGTHYEQYF.

The chain couples TRBV7-8 to TRBJ1-1; D may be TRBD1 (5 bases). V was shortened by 1 base and J by 7 bases, with 10 bases between the two germline ends. CDR1 and CDR2 from the germline V gene are SGHVS and FQNEAQ. CDR3 size: 13 residues. CDR3 bases: TGTGCCAGCAGCTTAGGACAGCAACTTGAAGCTTTCTTT. This sequence encodes CASSLGQQLEAFF.

The gene calls are TRBV28 and TRBJ2-1, with 12 bases lining up with TRBD2. CDR1 is MDHEN and CDR2 is SYDVKM in the germline V gene. V lost 6 bases and J lost 5; bases outside the gene matches: 5. The CDR3 spans 15 residues. Here the CDR3 DNA reads TGTGCCAGCAGATCTAGCGGGGGGGCCCACAATGAGCAGTTCTTC. Protein: CASRSSGGAHNEQFF. The full variable domain, rest sourced from reference TRBV28 and TRBJ2-1, is DVKVTQSSRYLVKRTGEKVFLECVQDMDHENMFWYRQDPGLGLRLIYFSYDVKMKEKGDIPEGYSVSREKKERFSLILESASTNQTSMYLCASRSSGGAHNEQFFGPGTRLTVL.

With regard to this clone: This same CDR3 is encoded by further DNA sequences in the sample. The J gene is TRBJ1-5, the V gene TRBV28, with D possibly TRBD1 on 5 matching bases. The CDR3 sequence is 12 residues long. In germline, CDR1 is MDHEN, CDR2 SYDVKM. V lost 2 bases, J lost 6 bases, and 5 bases lay in between. CDR3 coding DNA: TGTGCCAGCAGTTTAAGGGGTCAGCCCCAGCATTTT. As protein: CASSLRGQPQHF.

DNA for the CDR3: TGTGCCACCAGCAGAGCAGGGGACACCATATATTTT. This codes for CATSRAGDTIYF. The rearrangement joins TRBV15 to TRBJ1-3; D is possibly TRBD1 (6 bases). The CDR3 contains 12 residues. The V gene's germline CDR1 is LNHNV and CDR2 YYDKDF (reference sequence). V gave up 1 base and J gave up 8 bases, with 6 bases separating them.

In this sample, this clone turned up once. This rearrangement joins TRBV6-5 to TRBJ2-7; 15 bases line up with TRBD2. This CDR3 comprises 16 residues. V trimming: 2 bases; J trimming: 11 bases; junction bases outside the gene matches: 10. Germline V gene sequence: CDR1 MNHEY, CDR2 SVGAGI. CDR3 sequence: CASSYPRGLAGGVEYF. CDR3 in DNA: TGTGCCAGCAGTTACCCCCGGGGACTAGCGGGAGGAGTTGAGTACTTC.

V is TRBV27 and J is TRBJ2-2; no definite D call. Germline CDR1 and CDR2: MNHEY and SMNVEV (reference sequence). There are 16 residues in the CDR3. The V and J ends lost 5 bases and 5 bases respectively, with 18 bases between them. The CDR3 DNA sequence: TGTGCCAGCAGTCCTCTGGTGGGCCTCAAGACCGGGGAGCTGTTTTTT. Translation: CASSPLVGLKTGELFF.

V is TRBV13 and J is TRBJ2-1; D is possibly TRBD1 (5 bases). In germline, CDR1 is PRHDT, CDR2 FYEKMQ (reference sequence). The CDR3 is 15 residues long. V shed 1 base and J shed 4 bases, with 11 bases lying between them. The CDR3 here is CASSLARRGYNEQFF. In DNA form, the CDR3 reads TGTGCCAGCAGCTTAGCCAGAAGGGGTTACAATGAGCAGTTCTTC.

The chain recombines TRBV6-6 with TRBJ2-7; D unclear. Deletions cut 11 bases from V and 2 bases from J, with 7 bases between. Germline values: CDR1 MNHNY, CDR2 SVGAGI (reference sequence). This CDR3 contains 10 residues. The CDR3 region has the DNA TGTGCCGCGCCCCCCTACGAGCAGTACTTC. This sequence encodes CAAPPYEQYF.

In its sample, this clone was seen a few times. The chain recombines TRBV20-1 with TRBJ2-3; D not certain. Looked up from germline, CDR1 is DFQATT and CDR2 is SNEGSKA (reference sequence). This CDR3 region has 11 residues. The V and J ends lost 7 bases and 0 bases respectively, with 5 bases between them. Written as DNA, the CDR3 is TGCAGTGTGTCTAGCACAGATACGCAGTATTTT. It is translated as CSVSSTDTQYF.

CDR3 protein: CASSFSGREGYTF. CDR3 bases: TGTGCCAGCAGCTTTTCTGGGCGAGAAGGCTACACCTTC. The V call is TRBV7-9, the J call TRBJ1-2; D gene ambiguous. The CDR3 is 13 amino acids. Germline CDR1 SEHNR, CDR2 FQNEAQ (reference sequence). The V end lost 3 bases, the J end lost 8 bases, and 13 bases lay between the germline ends.

This clone appeared a single time. The V call is TRBV4-2, the J call TRBJ1-2; TRBD1 might be the D (6 bases). The CDR3 is 15 amino acids. V was shortened by 3 bases and J by 2 bases, with 13 bases between the two germline ends. Germline CDR1 reads LGHNA; CDR2 reads YNFKEQ. In DNA, the CDR3 is TGTGCCAGCAGCCAGTGGGAGGGGGAAAACTATGGCTACACCTTC. Translation: CASSQWEGENYGYTF.

The genes are TRBV27 and TRBJ2-7, with D perhaps TRBD1 (5 bases). Deletions cut 3 bases from V and 3 bases from J, with 18 bases between. The germline CDR1 and CDR2 sequences are MNHEY and SMNVEV (reference sequence). There are 16 residues in the CDR3. CDR3 region: CASSFQPAQVNYEQYF. The CDR3 DNA reads TGTGCCAGCAGTTTCCAACCGGCACAGGTCAACTACGAGCAGTACTTC.

J is TRBJ2-1 and V is TRBV7-2; D is perhaps TRBD1 (6 bases). Trimming pared 5 bases from V and 10 bases from J, leaving 15 bases between. Germline lookup yields CDR1 SGHTA and CDR2 FQGNSA. The CDR3 has 13 residues. CDR3 in DNA: TGTGCCAGCAGCCTTCCCAGGACAGTGGAGCAGTTCTTC. Residues: CASSLPRTVEQFF.

This clone occurred a few times. The chain couples TRBV11-2 to TRBJ2-3; D possibly corresponds to TRBD1 (6 bases). The V gene lost 6 bases and the J gene lost 3 bases, with 16 bases spanning the gap. The CDR3 runs to 15 residues. From germline, CDR1 is SGHAT and CDR2 FQNNGV. In DNA, the CDR3 is TGTGCCAGCAGGTTCACAGGGCTGGGGACAGATACGCAGTATTTT. Protein: CASRFTGLGTDTQYF.

The chain employs TRBV28 and TRBJ1-5; no clear D gene. CDR1 is MDHEN, CDR2 SYDVKM, per germline. The germline V and J ends were trimmed by 5 bases and 9 bases, with 11 bases remaining between them. This CDR3 is built from 12 residues. The CDR3 DNA is TGTGCCAGCAGTCCCTCGCGAGGGCCCCAGCATTTT. It yields the protein CASSPSRGPQHF.

The V and J genes are TRBV5-4 and TRBJ2-7; no clear D. Trimming cost V 0 bases and J 3 bases, with 7 bases left between them. The germline CDR1 and CDR2 sequences are SGHNT and YYREEE (reference sequence). This CDR3 is built from 13 residues. The CDR3 region has the DNA TGTGCCAGCAGCTTGGACAGTTTCTACGAGCAGTACTTC. It encodes CASSLDSFYEQYF.